These 26 T cell receptor beta chains were all obtained from the same sample, sequenced in a study of blood T cell repertoires in COVID-19. Clones were read by immunoSEQ multiplex PCR, and TCRdb kept only the in-frame ones, dropping some. The table records 100,000 to 130,000 clones, 88% of them present only once. Sequences were obtained from peripheral blood. These receptors were obtained from a man between 45 and 60 years old with active or convalescent COVID-19.

CDR3 sequence reads: CASMDSSVNQPQHF. In DNA form, the CDR3 reads TGTGCCAGTATGGACAGCTCTGTCAATCAGCCCCAGCATTTT. J is TRBJ1-5 and V is TRBV19, with D tentatively TRBD1 (6 bases). The CDR3 length is 14 residues. V lost 7 bases and J 3 bases, leaving 13 bases between the germline ends. The germline CDR1 and CDR2 sequences are LNHDA and SQIVND (reference sequence).

The chain combines TRBV24-1 with TRBJ2-1, with 10 bases fitting TRBD2. J was trimmed by 6 bases and V by 0 bases; bases with no gene match: 4. Germline V gene data show CDR1 as KGHDR and CDR2 as SFDVKD. The CDR3 is 16 residues long. In DNA, the CDR3 is TGTGCCACCAGTGATTTGGCTAGCGGGAGCGGCAATGAGCAGTTCTTC. Translating gives CATSDLASGSGNEQFF.

The rearrangement uses TRBV7-9 and TRBJ2-1, with D uncertain. There are 12 residues in the CDR3. Looked up from germline, CDR1 is SEHNR and CDR2 is FQNEAQ (reference sequence). Trimming took off 5 bases at V and 5 bases at J, with 7 bases between the two ends. The CDR3 coding sequence is TGTGCCAGCAGCGGTCAGAACAATGAGCAGTTCTTC. Translation gives CASSGQNNEQFF.

The rearrangement joins TRBV19 to TRBJ2-1; 10 bases line up with TRBD2. Germline V gene data show CDR1 as LNHDA and CDR2 as SQIVND (reference sequence). With V trimmed by 4 bases and J by 8 bases, 8 bases remained unmatched. The CDR3 extends over 15 amino acids. Here the CDR3 DNA reads TGTGCCAGTAGTAGGGGTAGCGGGAGGTTACATGAGCAGTTCTTC. Residues: CASSRGSGRLHEQFF.

The rearrangement joins TRBV28 to TRBJ2-1; TRBD2 matches 7 bases. The CDR3 has 16 amino acids. Germline V gene lookup returns CDR1 MDHEN and CDR2 SYDVKM. V shed 3 bases, J shed 4 bases, and the junction held 9 bases outside the gene matches. CDR3 in amino acids: CASSFLAGVAYNEQFF. The CDR3 DNA reads as TGTGCCAGCAGTTTTCTGGCGGGAGTCGCGTACAATGAGCAGTTCTTC.

In nucleotides, the CDR3 is TGTGCCAGCAGCGCGGGGACTTACGAGCAGTACTTC. Its translation: CASSAGTYEQYF. The chain joins TRBV5-4 to TRBJ2-7, with D perhaps matching TRBD2 (6 bases). The CDR3 extends over 12 amino acids. The V end was cut by 4 bases, the J end by 4 bases, with 9 bases between. Germline CDR1 SGHNT, CDR2 YYREEE (reference sequence). The entire variable domain, with the rest obtained from reference TRBV5-4 and TRBJ2-7, is as follows: ETGVTQSPTHLIKTRGQQVTLRCSSQSGHNTVSWYQQALGQGPQFIFQYYREEENGRGNFPPRFSGLQFPNYSSELNVNALELDDSALYLCASSAGTYEQYFGPGTRLTVT.

The chain joins TRBV7-2 to TRBJ2-3; D not certain. Germline values: CDR1 SGHTA, CDR2 FQGNSA. Trimming shortened V by 0 bases and J by 2 bases, and 6 bases separated the two germline ends. The CDR3 is 14 residues long. The CDR3 region is CASSLARSTDTQYF. The CDR3 DNA sequence: TGTGCCAGCAGCTTAGCCAGGTCCACAGATACGCAGTATTTT.

The chain has TRBV18 and TRBJ2-7; 10 nucleotides align to TRBD1. Germline V gene sequence: CDR1 KGHSH, CDR2 LQKENI. CDR3 size: 15 residues. Unmatched junction bases numbered 2, after V lost 1 base and J lost 2 bases. The CDR3 bases are TGTGCCAGCTCACCACGAGGACAGGGGGCCTACGAGCAGTACTTC. Residues: CASSPRGQGAYEQYF.

V usage is TRBV19 and J usage is TRBJ1-2; 7 bases fit TRBD1. CDR3 length equals 13 residues. The V and J ends lost 6 bases and 2 bases, in that order; junction bases with no gene match: 3. Germline V gene lookup returns CDR1 LNHDA and CDR2 SQIVND (reference sequence). Written as DNA, the CDR3 is TGTGCCAGTAGAGAGGACAGGAACTATGGCTACACCTTC. As protein: CASREDRNYGYTF.

The rearrangement links TRBV19 to TRBJ1-5; D remains ambiguous. Germline CDR1 reads LNHDA; CDR2 reads SQIVND (reference sequence). This CDR3 has 13 amino acids. Trimming removed 8 bases from V and 2 bases from J, with 10 bases in between. The CDR3 reads CASGLQRNQPQHF. The CDR3 coding sequence is TGTGCCAGTGGGCTTCAGCGCAATCAGCCCCAGCATTTT.

This clone was detected only once. This chain links TRBV19 with TRBJ2-3; 7 bases align to TRBD2. The CDR3 contains 15 residues. Trimming removed 5 bases from V and 3 bases from J; junction bases left unmatched: 8. Germline CDR1 reads LNHDA; CDR2 reads SQIVND (reference sequence). For the CDR3, the DNA is TGTGCCAGTAGTGTTCGGGAGGTGGGTACAGATACGCAGTATTTT. Encoded protein: CASSVREVGTDTQYF.

This clone was observed a single time. The V gene is TRBV12-5, the J gene TRBJ1-4; 11 nucleotides align to TRBD1. CDR1 is LGHNT and CDR2 is FRNRAP in the germline V gene. The CDR3 loop spans 16 amino acids. With 2 bases clipped from V and 6 bases from J, the junction kept 5 bases outside the gene matches. CDR3 residues: CASGLPPGQGDEKLFF. CDR3 coding DNA: TGTGCTAGTGGTTTGCCCCCGGGACAGGGGGATGAAAAACTGTTTTTT.

The chain carries TRBV19 and TRBJ2-1; D possibly corresponds to TRBD2 (5 bases). Germline V gives CDR1 LNHDA, CDR2 SQIVND (reference sequence). The CDR3 loop spans 14 amino acids. Trimming removed 8 bases at V and 8 bases at J, with 19 bases between. The CDR3 sequence is CASGMVGVPHEQFF. Here the CDR3 DNA reads TGTGCCAGTGGGATGGTGGGAGTCCCTCATGAGCAGTTCTTC.

The gene calls are TRBV11-2 and TRBJ1-1; no reliable D call. The CDR3 is 13 residues long. CDR1 and CDR2 from the germline V gene are SGHAT and FQNNGV. Trimming shortened V by 0 bases and J by 4 bases, and 6 bases separated the two germline ends. As DNA, the CDR3 is TGTGCCAGCAGCTTAGATCTAAGCACTGAAGCTTTCTTT. Translating gives CASSLDLSTEAFF.

The chain has TRBV27 and TRBJ2-1; D might be TRBD1 (6 bases). V lost 6 bases and J lost 3, with 12 bases in between. This CDR3 is built from 14 residues. The germline gives CDR1 MNHEY, CDR2 SMNVEV (reference sequence). DNA of the CDR3: TGTGCCAGCAGAGCAGGGGTGAACTACAATGAGCAGTTCTTC. Protein sequence: CASRAGVNYNEQFF.

The CDR3 DNA reads TGTGCCACCCGGGACAGCGTGATAGATACGCAGTATTTT. It specifies CATRDSVIDTQYF. This chain links TRBV24-1 with TRBJ2-3, with 7 bases aligning to TRBD1. The CDR3 contains 13 residues. With 9 bases clipped from V and 5 bases from J, the junction kept 7 bases outside the gene matches. CDR1 is KGHDR and CDR2 is SFDVKD in the germline V gene.

In this sample, this clone turned up a few times. V and J are TRBV3-1 (or the pseudogene TRBV3-2) and TRBJ1-1; D is perhaps TRBD1 (6 bases). V was shortened by 2 bases and J by 0 bases, with 7 bases between the two germline ends. The germline CDR1 and CDR2 sequences are LGHDT and YNNKEL (reference sequence). The CDR3 runs to 14 residues. The CDR3 DNA is TGTGCCAGCAGCCAACGGGACATGAACACTGAAGCTTTCTTT. Protein sequence: CASSQRDMNTEAFF.

Concerning this clone: A junction boundary mismatches the germline segment, possibly from a read error. The chain couples TRBV7-7 to TRBJ2-5, with D tentatively TRBD1 (6 bases). The CDR3 has 16 residues. Per germline, CDR1 SSHAT and CDR2 FNYEAQ (reference sequence). CDR3 loop: CASSLDEGAGEETQYF. Written as DNA, the CDR3 is TGTGCTAGCAGCTTAGATGAAGGGGCAGGGGAAGAGACCCAGTACTTC.

V usage is TRBV27 and J usage is TRBJ1-1, with 9 bases fitting TRBD1. There are 14 residues in the CDR3. V dropped 4 bases and J dropped 1; count of bases not matched to a gene: 1. Germline V gene sequence: CDR1 MNHEY, CDR2 SMNVEV (reference sequence). The CDR3 protein is CASSWGQGNTEAFF. CDR3 nucleotide sequence: TGTGCCAGCAGTTGGGGACAGGGGAACACTGAAGCTTTCTTT.

The rearrangement links TRBV24-1 to TRBJ2-5, with D possibly matching TRBD2 (6 bases). The V and J ends lost 5 bases and 4 bases respectively, with 16 bases between them. The CDR3 length is 15 residues. Looked up from germline, CDR1 is KGHDR and CDR2 is SFDVKD. CDR3 amino acids: CATSGFGGLRETQYF. In nucleotides, the CDR3 is TGTGCCACCAGTGGATTTGGAGGGTTGCGAGAGACCCAGTACTTC.

The chain employs TRBV2 and TRBJ1-2; a weak D match, TRBD1 (5 bases). This CDR3 is 11 amino acids long. Deletions cut 8 bases from V and 3 bases from J, with 7 bases between. CDR1 and CDR2 from the germline V gene are SNHLY and FYNNEI. The CDR3 DNA follows: TGTGCCAGCGCCAGGGACTATGGCTACACCTTC. Encoded protein: CASARDYGYTF.

This chain connects TRBV5-4 to TRBJ2-7, with TRBD2 as a possible D gene (5 bases). The CDR3 contains 14 residues. V lost 0 bases, J lost 5 bases, and 12 bases lay in between. Germline V gene sequence: CDR1 SGHNT, CDR2 YYREEE (reference sequence). CDR3: CASSLVGARDEQYF. Here the CDR3 DNA reads TGTGCCAGCAGCTTGGTGGGCGCGAGGGACGAGCAGTACTTC.

The chain uses TRBV19 and TRBJ1-1, with D perhaps matching TRBD1 (6 bases). The CDR3 covers 14 residues. The V gene's germline CDR1 is LNHDA and CDR2 SQIVND (reference sequence). Trimming pared 6 bases from V and 3 bases from J, leaving 14 bases between. CDR3 DNA: TGTGCCAGTAGAATTCGGGGGGCGGACACTGAAGCTTTCTTT. Protein product: CASRIRGADTEAFF. The whole variable domain, filled in from reference TRBV19 and TRBJ1-1, reads DGGITQSPKYLFRKEGQNVTLSCEQNLNHDAMYWYRQDPGQGLRLIYYSQIVNDFQKGDIAEGYSVSREKKESFPLTVTSAQKNPTAFYLCASRIRGADTEAFFGQGTRLTVV.

The chain combines TRBV11-2 with TRBJ2-3; D might be TRBD2 (6 bases). V gave up 1 base and J gave up 2 bases, with 7 bases separating them. Germline CDR1 is SGHAT and CDR2 is FQNNGV. This CDR3 has 14 residues. CDR3 loop: CASSLGRDTDTQYF. Here the CDR3 DNA reads TGTGCCAGCAGCTTAGGGCGGGACACAGATACGCAGTATTTT.

The chain joins TRBV2 to TRBJ2-1; 8 bases match TRBD2. Trimming at V came to 8 bases and at J to 5 bases, leaving 8 bases not matched to a gene. From germline, CDR1 is SNHLY and CDR2 FYNNEI. The CDR3 is made up of 14 amino acids. CDR3 amino acids: CASVERELNNEQFF. The CDR3 nucleotides read TGTGCCAGCGTCGAGCGGGAGCTCAACAATGAGCAGTTCTTC.

The chain is built from TRBV2 and TRBJ2-2; 10 bases agree with TRBD1. Unmatched junction bases numbered 7, after V lost 9 bases and J lost 0 bases. The CDR3 covers 16 residues. Germline CDR1 SNHLY, CDR2 FYNNEI. In nucleotides, the CDR3 is TGTGCCAGTTACGGGACAGGGGCATCGAACACCGGGGAGCTGTTTTTT. Translated, it gives CASYGTGASNTGELFF.